The 24 T cell receptor beta chains below come from one sample, sequenced in a study of monozygotic twins with inflammatory bowel disease. Using the 5' RACE reads, TCRdb records one entry per CDR3 protein without DNA. The sample table includes approximately 110,000 distinct CDR3 sequences. Specimen: blood. These receptors were collected from a human donor with ulcerative colitis or Crohn's disease, or a healthy co-twin of an affected twin (not recorded which).

This chain joins TRBV5-1 and TRBJ1-6; TCRdb's D call, TRBD1, is unchecked because there is no DNA. CDR1 SGHRS and CDR2 YFSETQ come from the germline V gene. CDR3 size: 15 residues. The CDR3 sequence is CASSLLTGDSSPLHF.

The V gene is TRBV4-3, the J gene TRBJ2-7. CDR3 size: 15 residues. Looked up from germline, CDR1 is LGHNA and CDR2 is YSLEER. The CDR3 sequence is CASSQDRSPLYEQYF.

J is TRBJ2-7 and V is TRBV29-1; TCRdb selects TRBD1, and the lack of DNA leaves this call unchecked. The CDR3 loop spans 16 amino acids. Per the germline V gene, CDR1 is SQVTM and CDR2 is ANQGSEA. Here the CDR3 reads CSVEEDETGANYEQYF.

The genes are TRBV29-1 and TRBJ1-2. This CDR3 spans 14 amino acids. The germline CDR1 and CDR2 sequences are SQVTM and ANQGSEA. The CDR3 protein is CSGMLGDGSYGYTF.

This rearrangement joins TRBV27 to TRBJ2-1; TCRdb's D call, TRBD1, is unchecked because there is no DNA. The germline V gene has CDR1 MNHEY and CDR2 SMNVEV (reference sequence). This CDR3 region has 15 residues. Here the CDR3 reads CASSLLLGGAGEQFF.

The V gene is TRBV6-5, the J gene TRBJ1-1. Germline values: CDR1 MNHEY, CDR2 SVGAGI. The CDR3 extends over 15 amino acids. The CDR3: CASSYPAEGYTEAFF.

The V gene is TRBV28, the J gene TRBJ2-1; lacking DNA, the TRBD1 call made by TCRdb goes unchecked. This CDR3 is built from 16 residues. Per germline, CDR1 MDHEN and CDR2 SYDVKM. The CDR3 sequence is CASTPPLAGVYNEQFF.

The V gene is TRBV5-6, the J gene TRBJ1-1; the D call of TRBD1 rests on TCRdb alone, since no DNA is present to check it. CDR1 SGHDT and CDR2 YYEEEE come from the germline V gene. This CDR3 spans 16 amino acids. This CDR3 is CASSFGAGQMNTEAFF. Using reference TRBV5-6 and TRBJ1-1 for the parts outside the CDR3, the full variable domain is DAGVTQSPTHLIKTRGQQVTLRCSPKSGHDTVSWYQQALGQGPQFIFQYYEEEERQRGNFPDRFSGHQFPNYSSELNVNALLLGDSALYLCASSFGAGQMNTEAFFGQGTRLTVV.

The chain couples TRBV29-1 to TRBJ2-1. Germline V CDR1 and CDR2: SQVTM, ANQGSEA. The CDR3 is 11 amino acids. This CDR3 reads CSAGRYNEQFF.

The chain carries TRBV20-1 and TRBJ2-5; TCRdb's D call of TRBD2 is untestable without DNA. CDR1 and CDR2 from the germline V gene are DFQATT and SNEGSKA (reference sequence). CDR3 length: 12 amino acids. CDR3 protein: CSSPTSGETQYF.

CDR3 protein: CASSIVTTGELFF. This chain uses TRBV9 with TRBJ2-2. Germline V gene lookup returns CDR1 SGDLS and CDR2 YYNGEE. The CDR3 is 13 residues long.

The chain couples TRBV5-4 to TRBJ1-1; the D call of TRBD1 rests on TCRdb alone, since no DNA is present to check it. The CDR3 is 15 amino acids. Germline CDR1 SGHNT, CDR2 YYREEE (reference sequence). CDR3 sequence reads: CASTQGGLGETEAFF.

The rearrangement joins TRBV7-9 to TRBJ2-3; the TCRdb call, TRBD2, lacks DNA for checking. From germline, CDR1 is SEHNR and CDR2 FQNEAQ (reference sequence). The CDR3 has 15 residues. This chain's CDR3 is CASSFTSGGTDTQYF.

The chain uses TRBV3-1 and TRBJ1-6; no DNA is available, so the TRBD1 call from TCRdb remains unchecked. The CDR3 consists of 13 residues. CDR1 and CDR2 (germline): LGHDT, YNNKEL (reference sequence). CDR3 sequence: CASRRTGSSPLHF.

The CDR3 protein is CASSRGTGYGYTF. This rearrangement joins TRBV12-3 or TRBV12-4 to TRBJ1-2; the D gene TCRdb calls, TRBD1, cannot be checked with no DNA. This CDR3 region has 13 residues.

V is TRBV7-2 and J is TRBJ2-3; with no DNA, the TCRdb D assignment of TRBD1 cannot be verified. The CDR3 length is 16 residues. Germline CDR1 and CDR2: SGHTA and FQGNSA. The chain's CDR3 is CASSYSVGQRTDTQYF.

This rearrangement joins TRBV15 to TRBJ2-1; the TCRdb D gene call, TRBD2, has no DNA to confirm it. The germline V gene has CDR1 LNHNV and CDR2 YYDKDF (reference sequence). The CDR3 runs 17 residues. The CDR3 sequence: CATGGLAGVSSYNEQFF.

The chain links TRBV11-2 to TRBJ2-3; TCRdb indicates TRBD1, and absent DNA this call remains unverified. The CDR3 has 19 residues. The germline V gene encodes CDR1 SGHAT and CDR2 FQNNGV. The CDR3: CASSFPPDSVRIHTDTQYF.

J is TRBJ1-5 and V is TRBV11-2. CDR3 size: 14 residues. The germline V gene has CDR1 SGHAT and CDR2 FQNNGV. CDR3 sequence reads: CASSLGDIAGPQHF.

The rearrangement joins TRBV2 to TRBJ2-1; lacking DNA, the TRBD1 call made by TCRdb goes unchecked. The CDR3 is made up of 11 amino acids. Germline CDR1 reads SNHLY; CDR2 reads FYNNEI. The CDR3 loop reads CASLWGREQFF.

V usage is TRBV11-2 and J usage is TRBJ2-1; TCRdb's D gene call, TRBD2, goes unchecked for lack of DNA. CDR1 SGHAT and CDR2 FQNNGV come from the germline V gene. CDR3 length equals 18 residues. CDR3 in amino acids: CASSFHGTSGRFYNEQFF.

The V and J genes are TRBV12-3 or TRBV12-4 and TRBJ2-2; with no DNA, the TCRdb D assignment of TRBD1 cannot be verified. This CDR3 is built from 15 residues. The CDR3 sequence is CASRGDRGRFRELFF.

The chain uses TRBV18 and TRBJ2-7; TCRdb returns TRBD1, unconfirmable since there is no DNA. Germline V CDR1 and CDR2: KGHSH, LQKENI. This CDR3 comprises 15 residues. CDR3 in amino acids: CASSPERDSSYEQYF.

J is TRBJ2-3 and V is TRBV6-5; TCRdb calls TRBD2, which cannot be checked without DNA. The CDR3 runs to 16 residues. Germline V gene lookup returns CDR1 MNHEY and CDR2 SVGAGI. CDR3 region: CASSYQLAGGADTQYF.